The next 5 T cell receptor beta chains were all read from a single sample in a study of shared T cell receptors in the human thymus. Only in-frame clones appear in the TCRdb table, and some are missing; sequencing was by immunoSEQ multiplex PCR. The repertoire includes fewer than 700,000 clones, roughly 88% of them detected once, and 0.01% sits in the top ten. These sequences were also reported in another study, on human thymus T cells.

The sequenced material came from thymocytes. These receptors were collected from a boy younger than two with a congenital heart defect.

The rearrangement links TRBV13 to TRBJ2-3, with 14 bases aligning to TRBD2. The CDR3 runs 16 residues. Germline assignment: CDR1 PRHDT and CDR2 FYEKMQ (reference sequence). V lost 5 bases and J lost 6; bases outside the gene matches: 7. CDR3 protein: CASSPRLAGGPDTQYF. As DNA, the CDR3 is TGTGCCAGCAGCCCCCGACTAGCGGGAGGGCCGGATACGCAGTATTTT.

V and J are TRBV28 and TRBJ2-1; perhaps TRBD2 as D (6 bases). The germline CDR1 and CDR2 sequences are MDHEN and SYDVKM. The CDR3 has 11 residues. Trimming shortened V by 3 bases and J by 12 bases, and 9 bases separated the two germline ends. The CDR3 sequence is CASSFAGPQFF. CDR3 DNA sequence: TGTGCCAGCAGTTTTGCGGGACCGCAGTTCTTC.

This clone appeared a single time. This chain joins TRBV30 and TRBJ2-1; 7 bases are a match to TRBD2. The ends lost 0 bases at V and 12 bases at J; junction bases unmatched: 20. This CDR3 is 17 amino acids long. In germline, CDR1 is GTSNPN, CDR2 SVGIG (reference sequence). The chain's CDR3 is CAWSVRSGNPEPSGQFF. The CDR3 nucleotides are TGTGCCTGGAGTGTACGAAGCGGGAATCCGGAACCGAGCGGGCAGTTCTTC.

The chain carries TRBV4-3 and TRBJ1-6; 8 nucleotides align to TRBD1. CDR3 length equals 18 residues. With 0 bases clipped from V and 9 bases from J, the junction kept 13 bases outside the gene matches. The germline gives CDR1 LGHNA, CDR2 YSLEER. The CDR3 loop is CASSQDMGTGASPSPLHF. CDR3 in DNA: TGCGCCAGCAGCCAAGATATGGGGACAGGCGCATCTCCTTCACCCCTCCACTTT.

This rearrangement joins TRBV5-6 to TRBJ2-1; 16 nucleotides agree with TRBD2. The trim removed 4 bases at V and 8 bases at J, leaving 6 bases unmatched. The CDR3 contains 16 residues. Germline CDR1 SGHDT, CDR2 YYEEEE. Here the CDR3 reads CASSPVGTSGRDEQFF. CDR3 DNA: TGTGCCAGCAGCCCCGTTGGGACTAGCGGGAGGGATGAGCAGTTCTTC.